This is a list of T cell receptor beta chains from one sample in a study of early T cells in non-severe SARS-CoV-2 infection. TCRdb re-analysed the 5' RACE reads in MiXCR, keeping a single row per CDR3 protein. Here the sample spans tens of thousands of distinct CDR3 sequences, 11% to 15% being singletons. Input material: whole blood. These receptor sequences come from an adult who was a healthcare worker with PCR-confirmed SARS-CoV-2 infection or an uninfected control (not recorded which). Each CDR3 is given with its conserved first and last residue. The order of the fields is J gene, V gene, CDR3 protein.

J gene: TRBJ2-7; V gene: TRBV2; CDR3 protein: CASSDLEQGKGEQYF
J gene: TRBJ2-1; V gene: TRBV5-1; CDR3 protein: CASSLAGVYSYNEQFF
J gene: TRBJ2-2; V gene: TRBV19; CDR3 protein: CASRDSNTGELFF
J gene: TRBJ1-2; V gene: TRBV11-2; CDR3 protein: CASSLERGDPNYGYTF
J gene: TRBJ1-1; V gene: TRBV15; CDR3 protein: CATSRAGEAFF
J gene: TRBJ2-6; V gene: TRBV18; CDR3 protein: CASSPRNSGANVLTF
J gene: TRBJ2-7; V gene: TRBV24-1; CDR3 protein: CATSDSERRGVDEQYF
J gene: TRBJ1-2; V gene: TRBV12-3/TRBV12-4; CDR3 protein: CASSRLKTERLRDGYTF
J gene: TRBJ2-7; V gene: TRBV4-2; CDR3 protein: CASSREGSWDSYEQYF
J gene: TRBJ2-5; V gene: TRBV1; CDR3 protein: CTSSQPLALRQETQYF
J gene: TRBJ1-1; V gene: TRBV7-3; CDR3 protein: CASSLRQGEAFF
J gene: TRBJ1-2; V gene: TRBV19; CDR3 protein: CASSAWTGGLGYTF
J gene: TRBJ1-1; V gene: TRBV5-4; CDR3 protein: CASSLGALGTEAFF
J gene: TRBJ2-3; V gene: TRBV7-9; CDR3 protein: CASSNTRESSTDTQYF
J gene: TRBJ2-1; V gene: TRBV15; CDR3 protein: CATSRDGAGGNEQFF
J gene: TRBJ2-5; V gene: TRBV29-1; CDR3 protein: CSVEDLEPEETQYF
J gene: TRBJ1-6; V gene: TRBV12-3/TRBV12-4; CDR3 protein: CASSLVGGVGRSPLHF
J gene: TRBJ2-1; V gene: TRBV27; CDR3 protein: CASSFSGTGRDNEQFF
J gene: TRBJ2-5; V gene: TRBV11-2; CDR3 protein: CASSPMQRTQQETQYF
J gene: TRBJ2-7; V gene: TRBV5-1; CDR3 protein: CASSWTGVDEQYF
J gene: TRBJ2-7; V gene: TRBV6-5; CDR3 protein: CASSYVLKFPYEQYF
J gene: TRBJ1-4; V gene: TRBV12-3/TRBV12-4; CDR3 protein: CASSLRTGAGEKLFF
J gene: TRBJ2-7; V gene: TRBV6-5; CDR3 protein: CASRSGGSDEQYF
J gene: TRBJ2-3; V gene: TRBV7-3; CDR3 protein: CASSLGLAASTDTQYF
J gene: TRBJ2-7; V gene: TRBV7-9; CDR3 protein: CASSLGGTSGSYEQYF
J gene: TRBJ1-1; V gene: TRBV20-1; CDR3 protein: CSARGDRVSTEAFF
J gene: TRBJ1-5; V gene: TRBV30; CDR3 protein: CAWAGAPGTGIVSNQPQHF
J gene: TRBJ2-3; V gene: TRBV7-9; CDR3 protein: CASSSTLDRGLPDTQYF
J gene: TRBJ1-6; V gene: TRBV3-1; CDR3 protein: CASSPRKGADSPLHF
J gene: TRBJ2-1; V gene: TRBV6-2/TRBV6-3; CDR3 protein: CASSRDRLSGNEQFF
J gene: TRBJ1-1; V gene: TRBV18; CDR3 protein: CASSPQGTNTEAFF
J gene: TRBJ2-1; V gene: TRBV7-2; CDR3 protein: CASSLDGRNYNEQFF
J gene: TRBJ1-1; V gene: TRBV13; CDR3 protein: CASSLRDGLLEAFF
J gene: TRBJ2-3; V gene: TRBV12-3/TRBV12-4; CDR3 protein: CASSLGGVAGEMKYF
J gene: TRBJ2-3; V gene: TRBV7-3; CDR3 protein: CASSLGLVTDTQYF
J gene: TRBJ2-1; V gene: TRBV11-2; CDR3 protein: CASSTRGQEDLNEQFF
J gene: TRBJ2-7; V gene: TRBV12-5; CDR3 protein: CASGGPGLADEQYF
J gene: TRBJ2-2; V gene: TRBV5-1; CDR3 protein: CASSSGQGNTGELFF
J gene: TRBJ2-6; V gene: TRBV6-5; CDR3 protein: CATISGANVLTF
J gene: TRBJ2-7; V gene: TRBV6-2/TRBV6-3; CDR3 protein: CASSLTGTSGSYEQYF
J gene: TRBJ2-2; V gene: TRBV11-2; CDR3 protein: CASSWDTGFFTGELFF